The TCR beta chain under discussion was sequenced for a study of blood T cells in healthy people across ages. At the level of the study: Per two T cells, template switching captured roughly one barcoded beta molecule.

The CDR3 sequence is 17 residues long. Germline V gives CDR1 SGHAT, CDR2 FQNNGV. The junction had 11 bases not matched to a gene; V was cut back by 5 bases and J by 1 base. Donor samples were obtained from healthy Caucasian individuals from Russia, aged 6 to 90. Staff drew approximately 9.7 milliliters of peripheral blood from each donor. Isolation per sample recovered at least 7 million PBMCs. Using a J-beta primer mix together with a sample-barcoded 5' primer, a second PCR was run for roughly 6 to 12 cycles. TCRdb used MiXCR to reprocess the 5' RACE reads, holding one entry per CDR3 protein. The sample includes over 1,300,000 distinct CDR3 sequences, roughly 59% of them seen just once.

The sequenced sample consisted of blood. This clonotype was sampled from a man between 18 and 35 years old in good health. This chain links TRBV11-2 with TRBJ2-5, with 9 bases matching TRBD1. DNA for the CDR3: TGTGCCAGCAGCCAAAGCCCCCCGACAGGGGGCCAAGAGACCCAGTACTTC. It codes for CASSQSPPTGGQETQYF.